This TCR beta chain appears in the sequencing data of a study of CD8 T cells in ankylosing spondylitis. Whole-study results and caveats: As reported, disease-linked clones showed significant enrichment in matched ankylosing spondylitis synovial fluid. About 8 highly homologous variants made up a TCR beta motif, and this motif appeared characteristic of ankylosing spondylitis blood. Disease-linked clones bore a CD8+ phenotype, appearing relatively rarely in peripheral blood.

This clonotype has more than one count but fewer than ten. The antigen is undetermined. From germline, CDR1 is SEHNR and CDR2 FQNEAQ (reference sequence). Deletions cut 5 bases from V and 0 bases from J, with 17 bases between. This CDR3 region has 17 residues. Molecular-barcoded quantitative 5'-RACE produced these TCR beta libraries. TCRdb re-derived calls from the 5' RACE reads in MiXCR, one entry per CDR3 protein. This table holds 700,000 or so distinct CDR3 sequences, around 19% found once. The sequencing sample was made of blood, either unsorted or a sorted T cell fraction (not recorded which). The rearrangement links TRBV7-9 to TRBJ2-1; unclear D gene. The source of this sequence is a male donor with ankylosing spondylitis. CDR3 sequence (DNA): TGTGCCAGCAGCCACCCCATTACGTCCAGCTCCTACAATGAGCAGTTCTTC. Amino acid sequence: CASSHPITSSSYNEQFF.